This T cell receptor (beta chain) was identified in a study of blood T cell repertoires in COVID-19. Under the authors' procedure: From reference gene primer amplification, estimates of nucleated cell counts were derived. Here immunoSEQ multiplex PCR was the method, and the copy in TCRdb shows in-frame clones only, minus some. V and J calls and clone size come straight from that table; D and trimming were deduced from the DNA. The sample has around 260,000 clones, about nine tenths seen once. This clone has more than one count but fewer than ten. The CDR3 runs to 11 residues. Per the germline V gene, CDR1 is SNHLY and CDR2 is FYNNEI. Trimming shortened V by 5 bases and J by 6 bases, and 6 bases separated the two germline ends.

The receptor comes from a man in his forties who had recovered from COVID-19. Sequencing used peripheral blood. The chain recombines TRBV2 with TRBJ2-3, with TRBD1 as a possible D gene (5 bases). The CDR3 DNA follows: TGTGCCAGCAGTCCAGGGGATACGCAGTATTTT. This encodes CASSPGDTQYF.